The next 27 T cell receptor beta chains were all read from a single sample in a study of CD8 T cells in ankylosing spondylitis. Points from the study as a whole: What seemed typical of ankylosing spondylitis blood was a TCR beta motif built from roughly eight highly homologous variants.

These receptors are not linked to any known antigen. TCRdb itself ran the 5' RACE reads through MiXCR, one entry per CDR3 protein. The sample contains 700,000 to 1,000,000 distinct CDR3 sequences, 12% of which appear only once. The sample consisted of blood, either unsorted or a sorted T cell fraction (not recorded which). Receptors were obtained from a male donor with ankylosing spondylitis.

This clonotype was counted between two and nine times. CDR3 region: CSRLSGGRAGDTQYF. The CDR3 DNA reads TGCAGCCGTTTGTCGGGCGGGAGGGCCGGGGATACGCAGTATTTT. The genes are TRBV20-1 and TRBJ2-3, with 9 bases identical to TRBD2. The CDR3 length is 15 residues. The germline gives CDR1 DFQATT, CDR2 SNEGSKA (reference sequence).

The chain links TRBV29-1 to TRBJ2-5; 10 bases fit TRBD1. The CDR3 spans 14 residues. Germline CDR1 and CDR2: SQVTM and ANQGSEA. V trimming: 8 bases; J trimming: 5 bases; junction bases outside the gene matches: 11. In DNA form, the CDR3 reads TGCAGCATAACGACAGGGGGCTATGTGGAGACCCAGTACTTC. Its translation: CSITTGGYVETQYF. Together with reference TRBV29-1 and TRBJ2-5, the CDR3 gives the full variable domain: SAVISQKPSRDICQRGTSLTIQCQVDSQVTMMFWYRQQPGQSLTLIATANQGSEATYESGFVIDKFPISRPNLTFSTLTVSNMSPEDSSIYLCSITTGGYVETQYFGPGTRLLVL.

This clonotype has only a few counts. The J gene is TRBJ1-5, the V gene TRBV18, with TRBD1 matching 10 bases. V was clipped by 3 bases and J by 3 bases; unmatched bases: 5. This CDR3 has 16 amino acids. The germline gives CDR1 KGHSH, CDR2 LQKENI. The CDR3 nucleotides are TGTGCCAGCTCACCGTGGGACAGGGGAGACAATCAGCCCCAGCATTTT. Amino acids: CASSPWDRGDNQPQHF.

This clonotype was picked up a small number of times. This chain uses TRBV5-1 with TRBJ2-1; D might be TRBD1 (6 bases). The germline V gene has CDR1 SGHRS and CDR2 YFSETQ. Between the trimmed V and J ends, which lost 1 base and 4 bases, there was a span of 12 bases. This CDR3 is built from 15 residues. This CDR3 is CASSLMGAMYNEQFF. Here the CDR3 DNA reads TGCGCCAGCAGCTTGATGGGGGCCATGTACAATGAGCAGTTCTTC.

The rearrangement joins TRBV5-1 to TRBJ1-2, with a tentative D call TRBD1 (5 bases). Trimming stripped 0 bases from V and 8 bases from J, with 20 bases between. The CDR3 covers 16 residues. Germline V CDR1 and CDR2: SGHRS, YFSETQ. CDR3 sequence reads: CASSLAGAPWDGGYTF. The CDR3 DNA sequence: TGCGCCAGCAGCTTGGCCGGGGCTCCCTGGGATGGAGGCTACACCTTC.

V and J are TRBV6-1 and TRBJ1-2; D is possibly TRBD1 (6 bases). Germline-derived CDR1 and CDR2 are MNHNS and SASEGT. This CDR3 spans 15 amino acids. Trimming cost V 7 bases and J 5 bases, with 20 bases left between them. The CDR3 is CASTLGAIQGYGYTF. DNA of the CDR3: TGTGCCAGCACCCTGGGGGCGATTCAGGGGTATGGCTACACCTTC.

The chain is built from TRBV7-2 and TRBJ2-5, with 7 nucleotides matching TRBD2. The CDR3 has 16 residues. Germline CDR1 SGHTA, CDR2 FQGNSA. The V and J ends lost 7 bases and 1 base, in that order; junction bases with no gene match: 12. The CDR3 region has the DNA TGTGCCAGCACCAACTCAGCGGGACCCCCCCAAGAGACCCAGTACTTC. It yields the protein CASTNSAGPPQETQYF.

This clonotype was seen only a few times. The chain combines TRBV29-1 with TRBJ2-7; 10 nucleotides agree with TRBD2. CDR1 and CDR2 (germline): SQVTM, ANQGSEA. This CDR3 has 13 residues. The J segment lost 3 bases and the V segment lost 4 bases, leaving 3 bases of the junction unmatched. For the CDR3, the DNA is TGCAGCGTTGGGCTAGCGGGGGACTACGAGCAGTACTTC. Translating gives CSVGLAGDYEQYF.

The CDR3 bases are TGCAGTGCGCGGACAGGGGGCGGATATGGCTACACCTTC. Translated, it gives CSARTGGGYGYTF. This sequence joins TRBV20-1 and TRBJ1-2; 11 bases are a match to TRBD1. After removal of 6 bases from V and 5 bases from J, the junction contained 5 bases not matched to a gene. The CDR3 runs 13 residues. Germline V gene data show CDR1 as DFQATT and CDR2 as SNEGSKA (reference sequence).

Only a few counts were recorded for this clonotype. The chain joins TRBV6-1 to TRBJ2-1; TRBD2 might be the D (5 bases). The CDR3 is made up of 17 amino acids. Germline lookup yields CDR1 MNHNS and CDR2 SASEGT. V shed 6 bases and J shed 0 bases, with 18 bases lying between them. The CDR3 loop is CASSQRTFPISYNEQFF. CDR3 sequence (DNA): TGTGCCAGCAGCCAGAGGACTTTCCCCATCTCCTACAATGAGCAGTTCTTC.

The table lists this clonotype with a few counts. The CDR3 sequence: CASSPWTSVDYEQYF. DNA of the CDR3: TGTGCCAGCAGCCCCTGGACTAGCGTTGACTACGAGCAGTACTTC. V gene TRBV7-2 combines with J gene TRBJ2-7; 9 bases are a match to TRBD2. Trimming took 5 bases from V and 3 from J; bases not matched to a gene: 8. Germline V CDR1 and CDR2: SGHTA, FQGNSA. The CDR3 is made up of 15 amino acids.

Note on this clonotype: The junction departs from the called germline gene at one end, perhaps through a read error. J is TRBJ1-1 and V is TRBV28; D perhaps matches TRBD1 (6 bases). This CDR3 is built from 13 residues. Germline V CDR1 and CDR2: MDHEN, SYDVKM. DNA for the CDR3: TGTGCCAGCAGTCGCACAGGGAACAATGAAGCTTTCTTT. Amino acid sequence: CASSRTGNNEAFF.

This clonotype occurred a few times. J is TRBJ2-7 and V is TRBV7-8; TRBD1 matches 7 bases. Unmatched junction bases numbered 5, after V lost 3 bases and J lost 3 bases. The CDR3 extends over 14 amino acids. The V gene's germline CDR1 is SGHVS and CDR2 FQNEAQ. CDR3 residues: CASSFPGQSYEQYF. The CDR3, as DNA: TGTGCCAGCAGCTTCCCGGGACAGAGCTACGAGCAGTACTTC.

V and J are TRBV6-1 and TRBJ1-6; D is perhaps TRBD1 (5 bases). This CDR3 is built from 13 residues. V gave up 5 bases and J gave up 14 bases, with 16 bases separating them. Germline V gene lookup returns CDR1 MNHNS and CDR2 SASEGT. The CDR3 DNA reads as TGTGCCAGCAGTCCGGGACTGCCTTCGGCCCTCCACTTT. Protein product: CASSPGLPSALHF.

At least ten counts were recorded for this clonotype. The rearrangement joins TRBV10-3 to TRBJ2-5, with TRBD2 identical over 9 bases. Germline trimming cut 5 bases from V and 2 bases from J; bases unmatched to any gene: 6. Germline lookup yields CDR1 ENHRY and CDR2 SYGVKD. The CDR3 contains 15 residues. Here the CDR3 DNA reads TGTGCCATCAGTAGAGCGACTAGCGGACAAGAGACCCAGTACTTC. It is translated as CAISRATSGQETQYF.

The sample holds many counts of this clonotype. The CDR3 bases are TGTGCCTGGAGTGAGATGGGAGATACGCAGTATTTT. Its translation: CAWSEMGDTQYF. This chain joins TRBV30 and TRBJ2-3, with D unresolved. Trimming shortened V by 1 base and J by 5 bases, and 7 bases separated the two germline ends. This CDR3 comprises 12 residues. Per the germline V gene, CDR1 is GTSNPN and CDR2 is SVGIG (reference sequence).

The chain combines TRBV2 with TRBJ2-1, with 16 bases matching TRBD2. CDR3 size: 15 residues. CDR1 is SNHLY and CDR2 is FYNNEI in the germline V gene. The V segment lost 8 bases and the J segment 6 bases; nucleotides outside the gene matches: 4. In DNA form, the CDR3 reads TGTGCCAGCTCGGGACTAGCGGGAGGGGGCAATGAGCAGTTCTTC. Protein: CASSGLAGGGNEQFF.

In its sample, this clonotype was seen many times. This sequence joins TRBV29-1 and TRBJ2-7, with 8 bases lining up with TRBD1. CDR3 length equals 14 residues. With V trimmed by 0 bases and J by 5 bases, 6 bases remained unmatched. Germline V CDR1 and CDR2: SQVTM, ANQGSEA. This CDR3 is CSVEDGQGENEQYF. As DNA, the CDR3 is TGCAGCGTTGAAGATGGACAGGGCGAGAACGAGCAGTACTTC.

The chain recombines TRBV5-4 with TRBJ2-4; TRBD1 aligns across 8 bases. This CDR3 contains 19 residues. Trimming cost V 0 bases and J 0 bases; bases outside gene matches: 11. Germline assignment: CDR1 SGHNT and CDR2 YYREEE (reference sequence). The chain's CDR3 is CASSLAPTGELEAKNIQYF. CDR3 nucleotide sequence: TGTGCCAGCAGCTTGGCCCCGACAGGGGAGCTTGAAGCCAAAAACATTCAGTACTTC.

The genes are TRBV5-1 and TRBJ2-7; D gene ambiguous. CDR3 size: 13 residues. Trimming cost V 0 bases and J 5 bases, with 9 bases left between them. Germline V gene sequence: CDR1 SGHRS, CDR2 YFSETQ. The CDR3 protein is CASSLVQPDEQYF. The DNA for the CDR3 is TGCGCCAGCAGCTTGGTCCAGCCAGACGAGCAGTACTTC.

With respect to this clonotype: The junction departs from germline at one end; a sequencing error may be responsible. The chain's CDR3 is CSARDRDPHYGYTF. The DNA of the CDR3 is TGCAGTGCCAGAGACAGGGATCCTCACTATGGCTACACCTTC. This sequence joins TRBV20-1 and TRBJ1-2; 7 bases fit TRBD1. The CDR3 spans 14 residues. Germline V gene sequence: CDR1 DFQATT, CDR2 SNEGSKA (reference sequence).

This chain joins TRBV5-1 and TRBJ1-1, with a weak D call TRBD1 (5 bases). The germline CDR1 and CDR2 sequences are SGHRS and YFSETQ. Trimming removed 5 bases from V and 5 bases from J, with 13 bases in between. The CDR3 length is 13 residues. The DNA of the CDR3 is TGCGCCAGCAGACTTGGGGGATCAACTGAAGCTTTCTTT. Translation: CASRLGGSTEAFF.

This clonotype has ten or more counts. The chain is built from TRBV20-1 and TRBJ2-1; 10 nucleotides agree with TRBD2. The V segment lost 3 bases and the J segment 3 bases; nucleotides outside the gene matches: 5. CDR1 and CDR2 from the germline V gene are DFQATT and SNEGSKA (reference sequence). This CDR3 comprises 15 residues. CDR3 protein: CSASPSGGFYNEQFF. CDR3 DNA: TGCAGTGCTAGCCCTAGCGGGGGATTCTACAATGAGCAGTTCTTC.

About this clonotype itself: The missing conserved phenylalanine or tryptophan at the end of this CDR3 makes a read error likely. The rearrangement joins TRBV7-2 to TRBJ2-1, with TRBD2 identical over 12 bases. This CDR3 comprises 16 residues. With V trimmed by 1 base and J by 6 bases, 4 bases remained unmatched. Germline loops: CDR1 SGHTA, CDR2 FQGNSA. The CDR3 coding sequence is TGTGCCAGCAGCTTAGTCGGACTAGCGGGACCCAATGAGCAGTTCCTC. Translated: CASSLVGLAGPNEQFL.

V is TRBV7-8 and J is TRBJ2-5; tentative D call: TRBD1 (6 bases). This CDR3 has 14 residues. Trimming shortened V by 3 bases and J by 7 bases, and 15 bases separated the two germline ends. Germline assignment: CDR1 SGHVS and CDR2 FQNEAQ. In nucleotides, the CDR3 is TGTGCCAGCAGCTTGAGGACAGTCGAAGGGACCCAGTACTTC. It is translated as CASSLRTVEGTQYF.

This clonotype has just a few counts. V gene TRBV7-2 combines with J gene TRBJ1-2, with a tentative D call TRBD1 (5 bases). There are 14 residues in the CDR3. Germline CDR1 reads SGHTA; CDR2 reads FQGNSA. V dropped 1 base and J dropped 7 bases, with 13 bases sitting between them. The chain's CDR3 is CASSLVSRVGGYTF. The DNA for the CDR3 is TGTGCCAGCAGCTTAGTGTCCAGGGTCGGTGGCTACACCTTC.

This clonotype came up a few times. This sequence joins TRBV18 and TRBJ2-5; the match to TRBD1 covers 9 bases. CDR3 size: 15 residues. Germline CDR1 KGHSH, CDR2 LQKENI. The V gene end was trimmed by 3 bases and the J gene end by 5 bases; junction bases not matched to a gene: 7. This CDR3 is CASSPGTGSRETQYF. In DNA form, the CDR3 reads TGTGCCAGCTCACCGGGGACAGGGTCAAGGGAGACCCAGTACTTC.